Reported below is one TCR beta chain. Its specificity is not known. Full-length variable regions came from constant-region reverse primers plus semi-nested Nested Universal Primer A PCR. Via MiXCR, TCRdb re-called the 5' RACE reads, giving one row per CDR3 protein. The sample lists several thousand distinct CDR3 sequences, 60% occurring once. Memory CD4+ T cells were sorted as CD4+CD45RO+CD25- cells. General study results and limits: Tumor Treg TCRs overlapped most with tumor naive CD4+ cells. Whole repertoires were not studied in the larger cohort, only one V-J beta rearrangement.

The CDR3 spans 15 residues. Trimming removed 1 base from V and 1 base from J, with 11 bases in between. The germline V gene has CDR1 SQVTM and CDR2 ANQGSEA. V usage is TRBV29-1 and J usage is TRBJ2-1; a possible D gene is TRBD1 (6 bases). The origin of this receptor is a female donor with breast cancer. Input material: tumor-infiltrating memory CD4+ T cells sorted from the breast tumor. Subset: memory CD4+ T cells, CD4+CD45RO+CD25-. The CDR3 reads CSVEGGLASYNEQFF. CDR3 bases: TGCAGCGTTGAAGGGGGGCTAGCATCCTACAATGAGCAGTTCTTC.